This is a list of T cell receptor beta chains from one sample in a study of post-analysis software for immune sequencing data. From the PCR reads, TCRdb called clonotypes with MiXCR, one entry per CDR3 protein. Among 750,000 to 950,000 distinct CDR3 sequences listed, about 57% were seen once. Specimen: blood. These receptors were obtained from a girl aged 5-17 years with multiple sclerosis. The CDR3 runs from the conserved cysteine through the conserved F or W. Fields, in order: clone size, V gene, CDR3 length, J gene, D gene, CDR3 protein, CDR3 DNA. D genes are given only for firm matches. Size tells how often a clone was seen (once, few, many) or the class of an expanded clone, and some rows leave it out.

clone_size: once; v_call: TRBV2; cdr3_length: 14; j_call: TRBJ2-5; d_call: NA; cdr3_aa: CASSGLGAVETQYF; cdr3_nt: TGTGCCAGCAGTGGATTGGGAGCCGTAGAGACCCAGTACTTC
clone_size: NA; v_call: TRBV20-1; cdr3_length: 13; j_call: TRBJ1-4; d_call: TRBD1; cdr3_aa: CSAEGQGLRKLFF; cdr3_nt: TGCAGTGCTGAGGGACAGGGCTTACGAAAACTGTTTTTT
clone_size: NA; v_call: TRBV6-5; cdr3_length: 16; j_call: TRBJ1-1; d_call: NA; cdr3_aa: CASSLVGGIQNTEAFF; cdr3_nt: TGTGCCAGCAGCCTAGTAGGGGGGATACAAAACACTGAAGCTTTCTTT
clone_size: few; v_call: TRBV10-3; cdr3_length: 11; j_call: TRBJ2-3; d_call: NA; cdr3_aa: CAISAPGTQYF; cdr3_nt: TGTGCCATCAGTGCCCCGGGTACGCAGTATTTT
clone_size: few; v_call: TRBV7-8; cdr3_length: 13; j_call: TRBJ2-7; d_call: NA; cdr3_aa: CASSPWPDREQYF; cdr3_nt: TGTGCCAGCAGCCCGTGGCCCGACAGGGAGCAGTACTTC
clone_size: NA; v_call: TRBV15; cdr3_length: 14; j_call: TRBJ2-7; d_call: NA; cdr3_aa: CATSRPQASYEQYF; cdr3_nt: TGTGCCACCAGTAGACCCCAGGCCTCTTACGAGCAGTACTTC
clone_size: once; v_call: TRBV4-2; cdr3_length: 16; j_call: TRBJ2-5; d_call: NA; cdr3_aa: CASGQESGSRGETQYF; cdr3_nt: TGTGCCAGCGGCCAAGAAAGCGGGAGCAGGGGGGAGACCCAGTACTTC
clone_size: NA; v_call: TRBV5-1; cdr3_length: 15; j_call: TRBJ1-1; d_call: NA; cdr3_aa: CASSWGDGPNTEAFF; cdr3_nt: TGCGCCAGCAGCTGGGGGGACGGACCGAACACTGAAGCTTTCTTT
clone_size: NA; v_call: TRBV12-5; cdr3_length: 15; j_call: TRBJ2-7; d_call: NA; cdr3_aa: CASGRRQGTTYEQYF; cdr3_nt: TGTGCTAGTGGCCGGAGACAGGGGACTACCTACGAGCAGTACTTC
clone_size: NA; v_call: TRBV10-3; cdr3_length: 15; j_call: TRBJ2-1; d_call: NA; cdr3_aa: CAISDGALSYNEQFF; cdr3_nt: TGTGCCATCAGTGATGGGGCCCTCTCCTACAATGAGCAGTTCTTC
clone_size: few; v_call: TRBV12-3/TRBV12-4; cdr3_length: 14; j_call: TRBJ1-1; d_call: NA; cdr3_aa: CASSGQTLGTEAFF; cdr3_nt: TGTGCCAGCAGTGGACAGACTCTCGGGACTGAAGCTTTCTTT
clone_size: few; v_call: TRBV29-1; cdr3_length: 12; j_call: TRBJ2-7; d_call: NA; cdr3_aa: CSVEDSKKPKYF; cdr3_nt: TGCAGCGTTGAAGACTCGAAGAAACCCAAGTACTTC
clone_size: few; v_call: TRBV2; cdr3_length: 15; j_call: TRBJ2-5; d_call: NA; cdr3_aa: CASSQEPRDQETQYF; cdr3_nt: TGTGCCAGCAGTCAAGAACCCAGGGACCAAGAGACCCAGTACTTC
clone_size: NA; v_call: TRBV7-2; cdr3_length: 16; j_call: TRBJ2-7; d_call: TRBD1; cdr3_aa: CASSTGTGGAIYEQYF; cdr3_nt: TGTGCCAGCAGCACAGGGACAGGGGGCGCGATCTACGAGCAGTACTTC
clone_size: NA; v_call: TRBV9; cdr3_length: 17; j_call: TRBJ2-1; d_call: TRBD2; cdr3_aa: CASSETSGLAGGNEQFF; cdr3_nt: TGTGCCAGCAGCGAGACCTCGGGACTAGCGGGGGGTAATGAGCAGTTCTTC
clone_size: NA; v_call: TRBV6-5; cdr3_length: 13; j_call: TRBJ1-1; d_call: NA; cdr3_aa: CASSHGEYTEAFF; cdr3_nt: TGTGCCAGCAGCCACGGGGAGTACACTGAAGCTTTCTTT
clone_size: NA; v_call: TRBV10-3; cdr3_length: 18; j_call: TRBJ2-3; d_call: TRBD2; cdr3_aa: CAIRDPLGTSGATDTQYF; cdr3_nt: TGTGCCATCAGGGATCCCCTCGGGACTAGCGGGGCCACAGATACGCAGTATTTT
clone_size: few; v_call: TRBV7-6; cdr3_length: 15; j_call: TRBJ2-4; d_call: NA; cdr3_aa: CASSLPWLQGNIQYF; cdr3_nt: TGTGCCAGCAGCCTCCCTTGGCTCCAGGGAAACATTCAGTACTTC
clone_size: NA; v_call: TRBV9; cdr3_length: 13; j_call: TRBJ2-7; d_call: NA; cdr3_aa: CASSEGGNYEQYF; cdr3_nt: TGTGCCAGCAGCGAGGGCGGGAACTACGAGCAGTACTTC
clone_size: NA; v_call: TRBV12-3/TRBV12-4; cdr3_length: 14; j_call: TRBJ2-6; d_call: NA; cdr3_aa: CASRVSAGANVLTF; cdr3_nt: TGTGCCAGCCGAGTAAGCGCTGGGGCCAACGTCCTGACTTTC
clone_size: once; v_call: TRBV12-3/TRBV12-4; cdr3_length: 17; j_call: TRBJ2-6; d_call: TRBD1; cdr3_aa: CASRRTGSKAGANVLTF; cdr3_nt: TGTGCCAGCAGGCGGACAGGGAGTAAGGCTGGGGCCAACGTCCTGACTTTC
clone_size: once; v_call: TRBV7-9; cdr3_length: 13; j_call: TRBJ2-5; d_call: NA; cdr3_aa: CASNPPSYNEQYF; cdr3_nt: TGTGCCAGCAACCCCCCCTCCTACAATGAGCAGTACTTC